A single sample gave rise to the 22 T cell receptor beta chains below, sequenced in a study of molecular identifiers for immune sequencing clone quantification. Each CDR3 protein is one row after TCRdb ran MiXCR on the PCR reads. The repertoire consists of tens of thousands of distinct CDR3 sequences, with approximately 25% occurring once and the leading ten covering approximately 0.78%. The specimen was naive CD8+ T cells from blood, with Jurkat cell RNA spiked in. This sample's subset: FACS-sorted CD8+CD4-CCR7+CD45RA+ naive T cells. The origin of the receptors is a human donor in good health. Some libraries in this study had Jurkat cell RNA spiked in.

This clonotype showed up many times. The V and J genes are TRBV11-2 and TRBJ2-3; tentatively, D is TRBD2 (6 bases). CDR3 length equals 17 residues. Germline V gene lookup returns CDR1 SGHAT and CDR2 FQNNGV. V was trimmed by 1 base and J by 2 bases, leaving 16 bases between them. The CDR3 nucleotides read TGTGCCAGCAGCTTAGGGCCGCGTAGCGGATTCACAGATACGCAGTATTTT. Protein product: CASSLGPRSGFTDTQYF.

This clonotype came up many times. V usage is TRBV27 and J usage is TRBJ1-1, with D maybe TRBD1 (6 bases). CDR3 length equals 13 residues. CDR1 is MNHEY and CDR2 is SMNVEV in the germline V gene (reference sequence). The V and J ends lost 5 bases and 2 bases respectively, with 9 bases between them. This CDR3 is CASSGQTNTEAFF. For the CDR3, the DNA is TGTGCCAGCAGTGGACAGACAAACACTGAAGCTTTCTTT.

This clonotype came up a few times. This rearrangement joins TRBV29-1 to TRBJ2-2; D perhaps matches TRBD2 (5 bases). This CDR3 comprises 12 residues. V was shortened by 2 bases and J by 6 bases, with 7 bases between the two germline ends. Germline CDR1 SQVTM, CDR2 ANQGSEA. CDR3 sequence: CSVELAAGELFF. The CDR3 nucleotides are TGCAGCGTTGAACTAGCCGCCGGGGAGCTGTTTTTT.

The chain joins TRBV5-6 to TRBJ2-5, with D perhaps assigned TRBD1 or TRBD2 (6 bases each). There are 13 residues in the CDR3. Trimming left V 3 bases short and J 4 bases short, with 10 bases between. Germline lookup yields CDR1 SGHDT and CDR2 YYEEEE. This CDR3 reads CASSWGASETQYF. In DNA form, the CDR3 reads TGTGCCAGCAGCTGGGGGGCGTCAGAGACCCAGTACTTC.

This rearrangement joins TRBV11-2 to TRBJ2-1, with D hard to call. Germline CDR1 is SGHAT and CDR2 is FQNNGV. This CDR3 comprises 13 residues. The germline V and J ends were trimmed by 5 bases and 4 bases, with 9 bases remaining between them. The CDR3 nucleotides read TGTGCCAGCAGCGTAGGATTTTACAATGAGCAGTTCTTC. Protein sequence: CASSVGFYNEQFF.

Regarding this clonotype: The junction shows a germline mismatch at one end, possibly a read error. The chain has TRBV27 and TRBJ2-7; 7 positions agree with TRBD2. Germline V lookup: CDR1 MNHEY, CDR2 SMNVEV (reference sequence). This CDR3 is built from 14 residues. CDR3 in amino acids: CASSFSGPTYGQYF. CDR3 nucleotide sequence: TGTGCCAGCAGTTTTAGCGGGCCGACCTACGGGCAGTACTTC.

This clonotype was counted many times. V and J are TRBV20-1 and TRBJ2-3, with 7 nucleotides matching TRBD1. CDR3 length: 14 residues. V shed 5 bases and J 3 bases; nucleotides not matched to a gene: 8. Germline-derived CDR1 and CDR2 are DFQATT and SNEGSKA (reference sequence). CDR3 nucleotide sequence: TGCAGTGCTCACGACAGGGAAAGTACAGATACGCAGTATTTT. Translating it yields CSAHDRESTDTQYF.

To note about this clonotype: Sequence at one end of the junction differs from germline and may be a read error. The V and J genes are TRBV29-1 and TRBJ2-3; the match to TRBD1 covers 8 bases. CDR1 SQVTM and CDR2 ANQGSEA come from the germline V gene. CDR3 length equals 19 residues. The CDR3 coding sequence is TGCAGCGTTGAGTCCCACTCATTGACAGGGGCCCTAGACGCAGATACGCAGTACTTT. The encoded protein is CSVESHSLTGALDADTQYF.

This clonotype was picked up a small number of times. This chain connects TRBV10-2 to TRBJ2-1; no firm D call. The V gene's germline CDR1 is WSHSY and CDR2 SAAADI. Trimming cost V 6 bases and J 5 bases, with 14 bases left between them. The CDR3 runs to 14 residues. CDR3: CASSDRYSDNEQFF. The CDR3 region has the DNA TGCGCCAGCAGCGATCGGTACTCAGACAATGAGCAGTTCTTC.

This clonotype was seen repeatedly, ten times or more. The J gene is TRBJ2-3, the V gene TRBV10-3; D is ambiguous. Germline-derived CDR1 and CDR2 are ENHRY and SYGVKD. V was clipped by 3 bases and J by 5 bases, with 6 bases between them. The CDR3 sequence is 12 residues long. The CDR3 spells CAISDSLDTQYF. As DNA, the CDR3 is TGTGCCATCAGTGATAGTCTAGATACGCAGTATTTT.

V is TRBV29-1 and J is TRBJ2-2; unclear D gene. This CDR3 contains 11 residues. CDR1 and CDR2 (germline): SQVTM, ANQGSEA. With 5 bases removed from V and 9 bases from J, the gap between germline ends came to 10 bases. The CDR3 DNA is TGCAGCGTTTCTATCTCCAGGGAGCTGTTTTTT. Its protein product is CSVSISRELFF.

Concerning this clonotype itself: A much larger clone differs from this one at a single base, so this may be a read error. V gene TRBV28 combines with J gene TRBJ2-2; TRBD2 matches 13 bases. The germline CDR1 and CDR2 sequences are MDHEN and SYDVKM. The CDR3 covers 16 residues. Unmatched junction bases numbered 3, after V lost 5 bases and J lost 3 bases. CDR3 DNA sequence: TGTGCCAGCAGTACCGGACTAGCGGGGGACACCGGGGAGCTGTTTTTT. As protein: CASSTGLAGDTGELFF.

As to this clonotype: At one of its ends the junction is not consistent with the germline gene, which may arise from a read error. CDR3 region: CAISESSSGTYAQYF. DNA for the CDR3: TGTGCCATCAGTGAGTCTTCTAGCGGGACTTACGCGCAGTACTTC. J is TRBJ2-7 and V is TRBV10-3, with TRBD2 matching over 9 bases. The CDR3 extends over 15 amino acids. CDR1 is ENHRY and CDR2 is SYGVKD in the germline V gene.

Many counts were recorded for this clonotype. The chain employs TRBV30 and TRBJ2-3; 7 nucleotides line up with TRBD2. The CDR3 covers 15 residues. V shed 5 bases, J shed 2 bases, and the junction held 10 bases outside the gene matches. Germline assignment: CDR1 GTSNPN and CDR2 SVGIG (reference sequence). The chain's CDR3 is CAWVPLGGVTDTQYF. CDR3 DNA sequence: TGTGCCTGGGTTCCCCTGGGAGGGGTCACAGATACGCAGTATTTT. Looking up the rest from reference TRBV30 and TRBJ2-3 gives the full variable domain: SQTIHQWPATLVQPVGSPLSLECTVEGTSNPNLYWYRQAAGRGLQLLFYSVGIGQISSEVPQNLSASRPQDRQFILSSKKLLLSDSGFYLCAWVPLGGVTDTQYFGPGTRLTVL.

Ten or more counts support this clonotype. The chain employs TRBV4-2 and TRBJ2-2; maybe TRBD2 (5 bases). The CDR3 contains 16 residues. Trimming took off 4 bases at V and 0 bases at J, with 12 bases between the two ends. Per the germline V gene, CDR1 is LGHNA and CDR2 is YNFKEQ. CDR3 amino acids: CASSLPGESNTGELFF. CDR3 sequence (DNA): TGTGCCAGCAGCCTCCCCGGGGAATCGAACACCGGGGAGCTGTTTTTT.

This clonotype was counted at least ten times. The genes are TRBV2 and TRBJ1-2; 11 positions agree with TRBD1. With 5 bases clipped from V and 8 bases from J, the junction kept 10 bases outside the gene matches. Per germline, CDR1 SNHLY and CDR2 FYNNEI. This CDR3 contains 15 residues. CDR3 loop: CASSPRTGGSEGYTF. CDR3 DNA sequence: TGTGCCAGCAGTCCTAGGACAGGGGGCTCGGAAGGCTACACCTTC. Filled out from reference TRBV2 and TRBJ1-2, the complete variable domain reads EPEVTQTPSHQVTQMGQEVILRCVPISNHLYFYWYRQILGQKVEFLVSFYNNEISEKSEIFDDQFSVERPDGSNFTLKIRSTKLEDSAMYFCASSPRTGGSEGYTFGSGTRLTVV.

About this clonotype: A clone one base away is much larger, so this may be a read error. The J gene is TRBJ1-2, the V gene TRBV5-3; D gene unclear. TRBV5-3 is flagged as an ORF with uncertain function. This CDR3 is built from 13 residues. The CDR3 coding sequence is TGTGCCAGCAGCCCTCCAGATGACTATGCCTACACCTTC. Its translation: CASSPPDDYAYTF.

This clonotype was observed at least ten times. CDR3 nucleotide sequence: TGTGCCAGCAGCCTGGGAGGGGGCGGCACTGAAGCTTTCTTT. This translates into CASSLGGGGTEAFF. The chain carries TRBV12-3 or TRBV12-4 and TRBJ1-1, with 7 bases identical to TRBD1. This CDR3 region has 14 residues. V gave up 6 bases and J gave up 4 bases; unmatched junction bases: 8.

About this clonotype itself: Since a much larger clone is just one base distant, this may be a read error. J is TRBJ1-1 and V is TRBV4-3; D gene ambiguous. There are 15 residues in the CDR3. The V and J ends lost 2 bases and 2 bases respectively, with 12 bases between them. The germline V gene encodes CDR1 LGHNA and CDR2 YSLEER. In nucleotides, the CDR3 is TGCGCCAGCAGCCAAAAACGCAGGATTAACACTGAAGCTTTCTTT. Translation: CASSQKRRINTEAFF.

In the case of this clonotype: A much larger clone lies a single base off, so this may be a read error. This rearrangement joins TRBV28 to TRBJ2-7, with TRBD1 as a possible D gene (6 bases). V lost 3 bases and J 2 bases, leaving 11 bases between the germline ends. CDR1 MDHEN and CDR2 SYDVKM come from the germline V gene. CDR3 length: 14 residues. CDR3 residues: CASSFMTGPYEQYF. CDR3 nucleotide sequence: TGTGCCAGCAGTTTTATGACAGGTCCCTACGAGCAGTACTTC. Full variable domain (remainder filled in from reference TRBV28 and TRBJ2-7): DVKVTQSSRYLVKRTGEKVFLECVQDMDHENMFWYRQDPGLGLRLIYFSYDVKMKEKGDIPEGYSVSREKKERFSLILESASTNQTSMYLCASSFMTGPYEQYFGPGTRLTVT.

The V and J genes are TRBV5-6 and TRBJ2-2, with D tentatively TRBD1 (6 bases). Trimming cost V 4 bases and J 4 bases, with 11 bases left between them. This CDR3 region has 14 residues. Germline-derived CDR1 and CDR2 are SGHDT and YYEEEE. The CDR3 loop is CASSMTGCTGELFF. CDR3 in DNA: TGTGCCAGCAGCATGACAGGATGCACCGGGGAGCTGTTTTTT.

The CDR3 DNA sequence: TGTGCCAGCAGCTTGGCTGAGCGGGGGGTCACAGATACGCAGTATTTT. It is translated as CASSLAERGVTDTQYF. The gene calls are TRBV5-4 and TRBJ2-3; TRBD2 aligns across 9 bases. V lost 0 bases to trimming and J lost 2 bases; unmatched junction nucleotides: 4. The CDR3 loop spans 16 amino acids. In germline, CDR1 is SGHNT, CDR2 YYREEE (reference sequence).